This T cell receptor (beta chain) is from a study of T cells in localized non-small cell lung cancer (TCRdb year 2020). Background on the whole study: Comparing tumors with uninvolved tumor-adjacent lungs, the study looked at the T cell repertoires of 236 patients with early-stage NSCLC. A mean age of around 69 years was recorded for the NSCLC patients, of whom some 130 were male and some 100 were female. The cohort comprised approximately 240 treatment-naïve NSCLC patients with resected, localized lung tumors. Broader findings and caveats from the paper: Longer overall survival was associated with higher T cell density in blood, whereas shorter survival was associated with higher clonality in adjacent lung. Because multi-region sequencing of the tumors was not done, intratumor heterogeneity could not be ruled out. The highest T cell clonality was observed in uninvolved tumor-adjacent lung, where clonality exceeded that of tumor, suggesting that antigenic responses were more focused in uninvolved tumor-adjacent lung. A median of roughly 60 of the top 100 tumor clones turned up in the paired uninvolved adjacent lung, and some 27 of those clones also ranked among the top 100 of that same adjacent lung. Because the study design was exploratory, TCR variables were selected using unadjusted p-values without false-discovery rate correction.

The immunoSEQ Assay was used to sequence TCR beta CDR3 regions from DNA. In the original analysis: To compute T cell density, TCR beta template counts were normalized to usable DNA, which was estimated by amplifying housekeeping genes. Richness was estimated with the preseqR package, extrapolating to 400,000 templates for PBMC samples and 120,000 templates for tissue samples. Clonality was calculated as one minus Pielou's evenness. To identify tissue-enriched TCRs, differential abundance testing was run on productive amino-acid clonotypes with a minimum total count of 5 and an alpha of 0.1. The Jaccard Index and the Morisita Overlap Index were used to measure repertoire overlap between compartments. GLIPH grouped TCR beta CDR3s together with public tetramer-defined viral CDR3s, and a viral motif had to include at least three viral sequences and show V-gene enrichment. The table comes from immuneACCESS by way of TCRdb, which keeps in-frame sequences with V and J called. Part of the clones is missing from these tables; in studies checked, under half for an unresolved V gene and the rest for unknown reasons. V and J calls plus clone size are reproduced from that table; the DNA served to infer D and trimming. Across this sample there are some 3,500 clones, with about 30% seen only once. The biggest ten clones account for 13% to 15% of the sample.

The germline ends are 7 bases apart after V is trimmed by 4 bases and J by 0 bases. The CDR3 covers 13 residues, taking in both the cysteine and the phenylalanine. Only the CDR3 part of the read is kept: 39 bases, read in frame from the first base. CDR1 and CDR2, per the germline V gene, are SQVTM and ANQGSEA. At diagnosis, peripheral blood, uninvolved tumor-adjacent lung and tumor were collected and were preserved as a mix of fresh-frozen and FFPE material. This clone was picked up a small number of times. Its specific antigen is unknown. Per-base quality was not reported, and no clone a single base away is much larger than it.

Sequencing was performed on lung tumor tissue, taken before any cancer treatment. The chain was built from TRBV29-1 and TRBJ1-3; there is no confident call for the D gene. This TCR was recovered from an older male donor with stage I lung adenocarcinoma. The sequenced DNA: TGCAGCGTTGCCACCTCCTCTGGAAACACCATATATTTT. Translated, it reads CSVATSSGNTIYF.